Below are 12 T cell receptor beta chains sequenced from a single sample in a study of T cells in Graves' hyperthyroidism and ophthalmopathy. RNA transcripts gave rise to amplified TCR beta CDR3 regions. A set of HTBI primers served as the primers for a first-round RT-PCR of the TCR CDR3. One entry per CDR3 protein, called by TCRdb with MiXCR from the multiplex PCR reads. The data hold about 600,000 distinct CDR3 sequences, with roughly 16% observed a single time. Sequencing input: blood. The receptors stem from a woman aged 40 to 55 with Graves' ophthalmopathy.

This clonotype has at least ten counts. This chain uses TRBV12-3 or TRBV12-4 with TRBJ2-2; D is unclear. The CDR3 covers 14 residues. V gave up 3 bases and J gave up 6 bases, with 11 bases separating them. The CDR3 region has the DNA TGTGCCAGCAGTTTCCGGCCAACTGCCGGGGAGCTGTTTTTT. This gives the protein CASSFRPTAGELFF.

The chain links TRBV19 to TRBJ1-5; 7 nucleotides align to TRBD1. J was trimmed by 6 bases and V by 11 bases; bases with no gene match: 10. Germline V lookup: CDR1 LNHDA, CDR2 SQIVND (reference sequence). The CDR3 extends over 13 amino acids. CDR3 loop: CASQGGAIQPQHF. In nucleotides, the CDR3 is TGTGCCTCCCAGGGGGGGGCCATTCAGCCCCAGCATTTT.

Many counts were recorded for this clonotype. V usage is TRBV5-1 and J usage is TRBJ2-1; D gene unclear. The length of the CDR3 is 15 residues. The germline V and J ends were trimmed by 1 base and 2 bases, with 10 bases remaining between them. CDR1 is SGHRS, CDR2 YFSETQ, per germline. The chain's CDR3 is CASSLSVVTYNEQFF. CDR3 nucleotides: TGCGCCAGCAGCTTGTCCGTTGTGACCTACAATGAGCAGTTCTTC.

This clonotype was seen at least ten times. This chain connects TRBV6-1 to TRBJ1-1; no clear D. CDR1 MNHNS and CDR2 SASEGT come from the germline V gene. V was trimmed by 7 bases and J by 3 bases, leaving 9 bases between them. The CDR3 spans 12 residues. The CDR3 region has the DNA TGTGCCAGCATCCCTGGGGACACTGAAGCTTTCTTT. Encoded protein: CASIPGDTEAFF.

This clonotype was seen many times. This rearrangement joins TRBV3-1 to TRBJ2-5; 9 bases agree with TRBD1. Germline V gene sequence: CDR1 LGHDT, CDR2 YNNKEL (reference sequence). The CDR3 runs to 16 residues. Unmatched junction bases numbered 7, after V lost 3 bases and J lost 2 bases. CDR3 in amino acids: CASSQGQGLGQETQYF. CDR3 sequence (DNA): TGTGCCAGCAGCCAGGGACAGGGTTTGGGTCAAGAGACCCAGTACTTC.

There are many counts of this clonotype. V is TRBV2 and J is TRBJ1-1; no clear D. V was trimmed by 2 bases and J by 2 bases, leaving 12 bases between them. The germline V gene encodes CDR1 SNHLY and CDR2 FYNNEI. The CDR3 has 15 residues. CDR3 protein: CASSELGPDNTEAFF. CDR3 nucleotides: TGTGCCAGCAGTGAACTTGGTCCGGATAACACTGAAGCTTTCTTT.

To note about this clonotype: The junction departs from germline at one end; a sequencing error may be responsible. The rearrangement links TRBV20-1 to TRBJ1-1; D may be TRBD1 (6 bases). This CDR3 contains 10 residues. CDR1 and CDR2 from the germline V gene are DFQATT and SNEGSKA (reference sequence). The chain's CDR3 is CSARADRGLF. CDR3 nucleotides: TGCAGTGCTAGAGCGGACAGAGGCCTCTTT.

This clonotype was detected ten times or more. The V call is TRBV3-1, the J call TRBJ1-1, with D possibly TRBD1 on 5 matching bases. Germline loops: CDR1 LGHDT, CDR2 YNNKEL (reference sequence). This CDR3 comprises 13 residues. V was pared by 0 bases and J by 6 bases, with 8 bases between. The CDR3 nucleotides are TGTGCCAGCAGCCAAGATGGGGGTCCTGAAGCTTTCTTT. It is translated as CASSQDGGPEAFF.

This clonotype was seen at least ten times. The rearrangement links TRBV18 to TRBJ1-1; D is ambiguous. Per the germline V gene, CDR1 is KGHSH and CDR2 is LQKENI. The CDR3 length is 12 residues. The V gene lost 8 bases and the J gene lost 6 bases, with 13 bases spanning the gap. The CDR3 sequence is CASAPREAEAFF. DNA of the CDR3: TGTGCCAGCGCCCCCCGGGAGGCTGAAGCTTTCTTT.

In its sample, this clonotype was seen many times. DNA of the CDR3: TGCAGTGCTCCAGGGGGCTGGGACACTGAAGCTTTCTTT. Amino acids: CSAPGGWDTEAFF. V and J are TRBV20-1 and TRBJ1-1; 8 nucleotides align to TRBD1. Germline CDR1 is DFQATT and CDR2 is SNEGSKA (reference sequence). V lost 5 bases, J lost 3 bases, and 5 bases stayed unmatched. The CDR3 contains 13 residues.

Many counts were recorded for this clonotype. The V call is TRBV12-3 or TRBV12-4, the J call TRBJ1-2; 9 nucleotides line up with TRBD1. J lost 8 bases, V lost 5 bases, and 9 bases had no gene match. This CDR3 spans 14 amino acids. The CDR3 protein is CASSPPNRGHGYTF. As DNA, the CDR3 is TGTGCCAGCAGTCCGCCCAACAGGGGGCACGGCTACACCTTC.

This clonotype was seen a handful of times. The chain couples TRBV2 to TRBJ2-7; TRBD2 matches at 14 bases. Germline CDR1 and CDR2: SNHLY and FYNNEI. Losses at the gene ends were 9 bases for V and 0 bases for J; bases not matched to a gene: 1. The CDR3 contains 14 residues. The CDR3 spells CARGTSGSSYEQYF. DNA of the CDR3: TGTGCCAGAGGGACTAGCGGGAGCTCCTACGAGCAGTACTTC.